This entry lists 25 T cell receptor beta chains sequenced from one sample in a study of T cell responses to AZD1222 COVID-19 vaccine. Data came from immunoSEQ multiplex PCR; TCRdb stores just in-frame clones and leaves some out. The sample contains fewer than 50,000 clones, 70% to 80% of which appear only once. This material consisted of peripheral blood, taken on day 0 of AZD1222 vaccination. The receptors were gathered from an adult in good health.

This sequence joins TRBV14 and TRBJ1-3; D may be TRBD1 (5 bases). Looked up from germline, CDR1 is SGHDN and CDR2 is FVKESK. V lost 1 base and J 9 bases, leaving 13 bases between the germline ends. CDR3 size: 14 residues. CDR3 in amino acids: CASSQAQGVGTIYF. CDR3 sequence (DNA): TGTGCCAGCAGCCAAGCGCAGGGTGTGGGCACCATATATTTT.

The J gene is TRBJ2-2, the V gene TRBV19, with a weak D call TRBD2 (5 bases). Deletions cut 2 bases from V and 2 bases from J, with 9 bases between. From germline, CDR1 is LNHDA and CDR2 SQIVND (reference sequence). The CDR3 totals 15 residues. CDR3 DNA sequence: TGTGCCAGTAGTATACGGACTGTCAACACCGGGGAGCTGTTTTTT. This encodes CASSIRTVNTGELFF.

This clone has only a few counts. The genes are TRBV5-1 and TRBJ2-1; D ambiguous. Germline CDR1 and CDR2: SGHRS and YFSETQ. This CDR3 has 15 amino acids. The V end was cut by 2 bases, the J end by 9 bases, with 18 bases between. CDR3 nucleotides: TGCGCCAGCAGCTTAGACAACCCGGGTTATGGTGAGCAGTTCTTC. Its translation: CASSLDNPGYGEQFF. Using reference TRBV5-1 and TRBJ2-1 for the parts outside the CDR3, the full variable domain is KAGVTQTPRYLIKTRGQQVTLSCSPISGHRSVSWYQQTPGQGLQFLFEYFSETQRNKGNFPGRFSGRQFSNSRSEMNVSTLELGDSALYLCASSLDNPGYGEQFFGPGTRLTVL.

The chain recombines TRBV6-5 with TRBJ2-5, with unresolved D. Trimming left V 5 bases short and J 2 bases short, with 9 bases between. This CDR3 has 13 residues. Germline CDR1 reads MNHEY; CDR2 reads SVGAGI. In DNA form, the CDR3 reads TGTGCCAGCAGTATAGCAGCACAAGAGACCCAGTACTTC. Translated, it gives CASSIAAQETQYF.

The V call is TRBV19, the J call TRBJ1-6, with D possibly being TRBD1 (6 bases). The length of the CDR3 is 16 residues. Germline values: CDR1 LNHDA, CDR2 SQIVND (reference sequence). Trimming shortened V by 7 bases and J by 1 base, and 14 bases separated the two germline ends. CDR3 DNA sequence: TGTGCCAGTACCCCCAGGGGAGTTTCCTATAATTCACCCCTCCACTTT. Translating gives CASTPRGVSYNSPLHF.

With respect to this clone: The sample carries other DNA sequences with the same CDR3. This chain connects TRBV6-1 to TRBJ1-3; no clear D gene. Looked up from germline, CDR1 is MNHNS and CDR2 is SASEGT. Trimming left V 2 bases short and J 0 bases short, with 2 bases between. The CDR3 covers 13 residues. CDR3 nucleotide sequence: TGTGCCAGCAGTGAAAACTCTGGAAACACCATATATTTT. Its protein is CASSENSGNTIYF.

V and J are TRBV6-5 and TRBJ1-5, with 8 bases lining up with TRBD1. Germline CDR1 MNHEY, CDR2 SVGAGI. The CDR3 runs 14 residues. Trimming cost V 6 bases and J 2 bases; bases outside gene matches: 3. Here the CDR3 DNA reads TGTGCCAGCAGGCTGACAGGGGGCAATCAGCCCCAGCATTTT. It is translated as CASRLTGGNQPQHF.

The V and J genes are TRBV24-1 and TRBJ2-1; D may correspond to TRBD1 or TRBD2 (6 bases each). The V and J ends lost 6 bases and 3 bases respectively, with 11 bases between them. The CDR3 runs to 14 residues. Germline V gene data show CDR1 as KGHDR and CDR2 as SFDVKD. In nucleotides, the CDR3 is TGTGCCACCAGTCCGGGGGCGCGCTACAATGAGCAGTTCTTC. This codes for CATSPGARYNEQFF.

The J gene is TRBJ1-3, the V gene TRBV6-1; 12 bases match TRBD1. There are 19 residues in the CDR3. The germline gives CDR1 MNHNS, CDR2 SASEGT. The trim removed 2 bases at V and 4 bases at J, leaving 12 bases unmatched. CDR3 coding DNA: TGTGCCAGCAGTGAAATGCCCACCGGGACAGGGGGCGCCGGAAACACCATATATTTT. This gives the protein CASSEMPTGTGGAGNTIYF.

This rearrangement joins TRBV27 to TRBJ2-3; TRBD2 matches at 8 bases. Trimming removed 8 bases from V and 4 bases from J; junction bases left unmatched: 11. This CDR3 region has 15 residues. Germline V gene sequence: CDR1 MNHEY, CDR2 SMNVEV (reference sequence). CDR3: CASSTPGLGPDTQYF. In nucleotides, the CDR3 is TGTGCCAGCTCCACTCCGGGACTAGGCCCAGATACGCAGTATTTT.

The chain employs TRBV7-3 and TRBJ2-7; TRBD1 matches at 8 bases. The ends lost 3 bases at V and 5 bases at J; junction bases unmatched: 3. This CDR3 has 13 amino acids. CDR1 and CDR2 from the germline V gene are SGHTA and FQGTGA. CDR3: CASSFQGADEQYF. In nucleotides, the CDR3 is TGTGCCAGCAGCTTTCAGGGGGCCGACGAGCAGTACTTC. The variable domain in full, with the rest retrieved from reference TRBV7-3 and TRBJ2-7, is GAGVSQTPSNKVTEKGKYVELRCDPISGHTALYWYRQSLGQGPEFLIYFQGTGAADDSGLPNDRFFAVRPEGSVSTLKIQRTERGDSAVYLCASSFQGADEQYFGPGTRLTVT.

This clone showed up just once. The V and J genes are TRBV7-2 and TRBJ2-7; D not resolved. This CDR3 has 14 residues. The V gene lost 5 bases and the J gene lost 3 bases, with 14 bases spanning the gap. From germline, CDR1 is SGHTA and CDR2 FQGNSA. CDR3 in DNA: TGTGCCAGCAGCCGCGACCCCGTTCTCTACGAGCAGTACTTC. Protein: CASSRDPVLYEQYF.

V is TRBV6-1 and J is TRBJ1-1, with 7 bases that match TRBD1. Trimming at V came to 5 bases and at J to 10 bases, leaving 7 bases not matched to a gene. Germline values: CDR1 MNHNS, CDR2 SASEGT. The CDR3 has 12 amino acids. The CDR3 region is CASSSRQGVAFF. The CDR3 DNA sequence: TGTGCCAGCAGTTCTCGACAGGGAGTAGCTTTCTTT.

The chain joins TRBV10-3 to TRBJ1-1; no clear D. There are 14 residues in the CDR3. The V end was cut by 10 bases, the J end by 3 bases, with 18 bases between. The germline CDR1 and CDR2 sequences are ENHRY and SYGVKD. The CDR3 DNA reads as TGTGCCACCAAACGAACAGCGTTGGACACTGAAGCTTTCTTT. Protein: CATKRTALDTEAFF.

The chain combines TRBV3-1 (or the pseudogene TRBV3-2) with TRBJ1-2, with D uncertain. Per germline, CDR1 LGHDT and CDR2 YNNKEL (reference sequence). This CDR3 contains 12 residues. The V end lost 5 bases, the J end lost 10 bases, and 14 bases lay between the germline ends. The CDR3 protein is CASSSSVYHYTF. In nucleotides, the CDR3 is TGTGCCAGCAGCTCCTCGGTATACCACTACACCTTC.

The CDR3 protein is CASSEGTRYEQYF. CDR3 DNA sequence: TGCGCCAGCAGTGAGGGGACACGATACGAGCAGTACTTC. The chain links TRBV10-1 to TRBJ2-7, with a possible D match to TRBD1 (6 bases). The CDR3 consists of 13 residues. Germline assignment: CDR1 WNHNN and CDR2 SYGVQD (reference sequence). V gave up 2 bases and J gave up 4 bases, with 9 bases separating them.

The chain joins TRBV27 to TRBJ2-5; a weak D match, TRBD1 (6 bases). From germline, CDR1 is MNHEY and CDR2 SMNVEV (reference sequence). The CDR3 has 16 amino acids. The V gene lost 2 bases and the J gene lost 2 bases, with 15 bases spanning the gap. Here the CDR3 reads CASSLGARGIQETQYF. CDR3 DNA: TGTGCCAGCAGTTTAGGGGCCAGGGGAATTCAAGAGACCCAGTACTTC.

This chain links TRBV28 with TRBJ2-7; D might be TRBD1 (7 bases). This CDR3 contains 16 residues. V was shortened by 3 bases and J by 2 bases, with 17 bases between the two germline ends. Germline CDR1 reads MDHEN; CDR2 reads SYDVKM. In nucleotides, the CDR3 is TGTGCCAGCAGTTTGGGCGGGGACAGCGTTCCCTACGAGCAGTACGTC. Protein sequence: CASSLGGDSVPYEQYV.

The genes are TRBV9 and TRBJ2-3; D tentatively reads TRBD1 or TRBD2 (5 bases each). This CDR3 contains 13 residues. Germline CDR1 and CDR2: SGDLS and YYNGEE. The V and J ends lost 4 bases and 5 bases respectively, with 11 bases between them. The CDR3 spells CASSTGTLDTQYF. The CDR3 coding sequence is TGTGCCAGCAGCACCGGGACCTTAGATACGCAGTATTTT. The entire variable domain, with the rest obtained from reference TRBV9 and TRBJ2-3, is as follows: DSGVTQTPKHLITATGQRVTLRCSPRSGDLSVYWYQQSLDQGLQFLIQYYNGEERAKGNILERFSAQQFPDLHSELNLSSLELGDSALYFCASSTGTLDTQYFGPGTRLTVL.

The chain has TRBV7-9 and TRBJ2-3, with D maybe TRBD2 (6 bases). Germline V gene data show CDR1 as SEHNR and CDR2 as FQNEAQ (reference sequence). V was pared by 2 bases and J by 4 bases, with 19 bases between. CDR3 length: 17 amino acids. The CDR3 coding sequence is TGTGCCAGCAGCTTATTCCCCCCGGGGGTGTCGGCAGATACGCAGTATTTT. Translated, it gives CASSLFPPGVSADTQYF.

In this sample, this clone turned up a few times. The chain employs TRBV4-1 and TRBJ1-4; no firm D call. Per the germline V gene, CDR1 is MGHRA and CDR2 is YSYEKL. The V end was cut by 0 bases, the J end by 10 bases, with 6 bases between. This CDR3 is built from 12 residues. The CDR3, as DNA: TGCGCCAGCAGCCAAGATGCCGGAAAACTGTTTTTT. Encoded protein: CASSQDAGKLFF.

This chain connects TRBV4-1 to TRBJ2-1; D may be TRBD2 (6 bases). CDR1 is MGHRA, CDR2 YSYEKL, per germline. This CDR3 is 18 amino acids long. V lost 0 bases and J lost 5, with 20 bases in between. DNA of the CDR3: TGCGCCAGCAGCCAAGATCAAGCGGGCCCCCTTAAGGACAATGAGCAGTTCTTC. Amino acids: CASSQDQAGPLKDNEQFF.

This clone was recorded once. The chain couples TRBV2 to TRBJ1-4, with D tentatively TRBD1 (5 bases). Trimming took off 1 base at V and 3 bases at J, with 9 bases between the two ends. The length of the CDR3 is 15 residues. CDR1 and CDR2 (germline): SNHLY, FYNNEI. The CDR3 nucleotides are TGTGCCAGCAGTGAAGGAGGGGTTGCTAATGAAAAACTGTTTTTT. This codes for CASSEGGVANEKLFF.

The gene calls are TRBV11-2 and TRBJ2-3; D call uncertain. V gave up 2 bases and J gave up 1 base, with 13 bases separating them. CDR3 length equals 16 residues. CDR1 and CDR2 (germline): SGHAT, FQNNGV. This CDR3 is CASSLYAARGTDTQYF. CDR3 nucleotides: TGTGCCAGCAGCTTATACGCGGCCCGCGGCACAGATACGCAGTATTTT.

For the CDR3, the DNA is TGTGCCAGCAGTGACCCCGGACAGACTGAAGCTTTCTTT. It specifies CASSDPGQTEAFF. J is TRBJ1-1 and V is TRBV25-1; tentative D call: TRBD1 (6 bases). The V and J ends lost 3 bases and 5 bases respectively, with 10 bases between them. In germline, CDR1 is MGHDK, CDR2 SYGVNS. The length of the CDR3 is 13 residues.